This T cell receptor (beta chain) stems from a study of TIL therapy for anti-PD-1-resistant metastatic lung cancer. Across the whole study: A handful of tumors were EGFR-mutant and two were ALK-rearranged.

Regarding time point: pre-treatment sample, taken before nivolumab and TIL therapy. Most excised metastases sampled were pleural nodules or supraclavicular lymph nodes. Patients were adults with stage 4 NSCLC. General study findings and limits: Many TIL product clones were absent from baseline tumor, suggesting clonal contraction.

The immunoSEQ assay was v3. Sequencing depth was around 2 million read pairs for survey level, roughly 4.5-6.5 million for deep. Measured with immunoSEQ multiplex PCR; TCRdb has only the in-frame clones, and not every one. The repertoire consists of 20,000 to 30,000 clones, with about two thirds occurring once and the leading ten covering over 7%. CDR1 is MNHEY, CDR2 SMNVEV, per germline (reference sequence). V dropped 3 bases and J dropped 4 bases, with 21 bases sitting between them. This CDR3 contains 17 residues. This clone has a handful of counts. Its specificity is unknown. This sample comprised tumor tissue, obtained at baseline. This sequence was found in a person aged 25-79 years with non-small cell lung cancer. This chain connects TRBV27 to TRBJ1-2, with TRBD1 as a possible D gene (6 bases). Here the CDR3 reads CASSFFPPGDPRYGYTF. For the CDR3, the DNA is TGTGCCAGCAGTTTTTTCCCCCCAGGGGACCCACGCTATGGCTACACCTTC.